These 16 T cell receptor beta chains came from one sample sequenced in a study of HIV-infected patients and healthy controls. 450 to 600 ng RNA was reverse transcribed with alpha and beta constant-region primers. Separate chain-specific third strand synthesis with multiplexing indices produced the alpha and beta libraries. TCRdb re-analysed the 5' RACE reads in MiXCR, keeping a single row per CDR3 protein. The sample holds 9,000 to 9,500 distinct CDR3 sequences, about 6% seen once. No cell fractionation was done, so the repertoire covers all unsorted peripheral blood T cells. The sequencing sample was made of blood. These receptors came from an adult in good health.

The table lists this clonotype with many counts. The chain couples TRBV7-9 to TRBJ1-3, with D maybe TRBD1 (6 bases). Trimming took off 5 bases at V and 8 bases at J, with 10 bases between the two ends. Germline V lookup: CDR1 SEHNR, CDR2 FQNEAQ (reference sequence). The CDR3 extends over 12 amino acids. The CDR3 here is CASSTTGYTIYF. The CDR3 DNA is TGTGCCAGCAGCACAACAGGGTACACCATATATTTT.

This clonotype was observed many times. The chain joins TRBV12-2 to TRBJ1-1; no check of the table's D call, TRBD1, against the DNA was made. TRBV12-2 is a recognized pseudogene. The CDR3 consists of 15 residues. The DNA for the CDR3 is TGTGCAAGTCGCTCGACAGGGGCTTTGAACACTGAAGCTTTCTTT. This sequence encodes CASRSTGALNTEAFF.

In its sample, this clonotype was seen many times. The chain employs TRBV7-9 and TRBJ2-3; tentative D call: TRBD1 (6 bases). Germline CDR1 SEHNR, CDR2 FQNEAQ (reference sequence). V lost 6 bases and J lost 1, with 14 bases in between. This CDR3 contains 15 residues. The CDR3 protein is CASSLRDIRTDTQYF. DNA for the CDR3: TGTGCCAGCAGTCTCCGGGACATACGCACAGATACGCAGTATTTT.

This clonotype was found a few times. The J gene is TRBJ2-7, the V gene TRBV6-5; 11 positions match TRBD1. The V gene's germline CDR1 is MNHEY and CDR2 SVGAGI. This CDR3 region has 15 residues. Germline trimming cut 6 bases from V and 6 bases from J; bases unmatched to any gene: 10. The CDR3 sequence is CASSLSGTGGPEQYF. CDR3 coding DNA: TGTGCCAGCAGCCTCTCCGGGACAGGGGGACCCGAGCAGTACTTC.

This clonotype is medium-sized by share. The V call is TRBV7-9, the J call TRBJ1-2; the D is unclear. CDR1 is SEHNR, CDR2 FQNEAQ, per germline (reference sequence). V dropped 5 bases and J dropped 3 bases, with 4 bases sitting between them. The CDR3 runs to 11 residues. This chain's CDR3 is CASSGDYGYTF. CDR3 DNA: TGTGCCAGCAGCGGCGACTATGGCTACACCTTC.

In its sample, this clonotype was seen many times. The chain recombines TRBV5-1 with TRBJ1-1; D gene uncertain. CDR1 SGHRS and CDR2 YFSETQ come from the germline V gene. Trimming pared 2 bases from V and 5 bases from J, leaving 16 bases between. The length of the CDR3 is 15 residues. As DNA, the CDR3 is TGCGCCAGCAGCTTTAGCCTAGAGGGAGAAACTGAAGCTTTCTTT. Protein product: CASSFSLEGETEAFF. Filled out from reference TRBV5-1 and TRBJ1-1, the complete variable domain reads KAGVTQTPRYLIKTRGQQVTLSCSPISGHRSVSWYQQTPGQGLQFLFEYFSETQRNKGNFPGRFSGRQFSNSRSEMNVSTLELGDSALYLCASSFSLEGETEAFFGQGTRLTVV.

This clonotype was seen many times. J is TRBJ1-2 and V is TRBV5-4, with 8 positions matching TRBD1. V shed 4 bases, J shed 8 bases, and the junction held 10 bases outside the gene matches. Germline CDR1 SGHNT, CDR2 YYREEE (reference sequence). CDR3 length: 14 amino acids. The CDR3, as DNA: TGTGCCAGCAGCACGACTGACAGGGGAAAAGGCTACACCTTC. Translation gives CASSTTDRGKGYTF.

This clonotype is medium-sized (0.01 to 0.1%). The V call is TRBV19, the J call TRBJ2-5; D gene uncertain. The germline V and J ends were trimmed by 10 bases and 1 base, with 4 bases remaining between them. The germline V gene encodes CDR1 LNHDA and CDR2 SQIVND (reference sequence). This CDR3 comprises 10 residues. CDR3 in amino acids: CATLQETQYF. The CDR3 bases are TGTGCCACCCTCCAAGAGACCCAGTACTTC.

This clonotype was seen many times. The chain recombines TRBV7-6 with TRBJ1-1; weak D call: TRBD1 (5 bases). The CDR3 runs to 13 residues. CDR1 and CDR2 from the germline V gene are SGHVS and FNYEAQ. The ends were cut back, 0 bases at V and 8 bases at J, with 10 bases in the middle. Here the CDR3 DNA reads TGTGCCAGCAGCTTAGCGCCAGGGCAAGAAGCTTTCTTT. Translating gives CASSLAPGQEAFF.

The V call is TRBV7-2, the J call TRBJ1-4, with D possibly being TRBD1 (6 bases). With 1 base removed from V and 5 bases from J, the gap between germline ends came to 8 bases. CDR3 length: 14 amino acids. Germline values: CDR1 SGHTA, CDR2 FQGNSA. CDR3 coding DNA: TGTGCCAGCAGCTTAGAGGGGGGGAATGAAAAACTGTTTTTT. Its protein is CASSLEGGNEKLFF.

This clonotype was detected many times. The chain uses TRBV29-1 and TRBJ1-6; 7 bases fit TRBD1. V was clipped by 6 bases and J by 7 bases; unmatched bases: 6. This CDR3 has 13 amino acids. CDR1 and CDR2 from the germline V gene are SQVTM and ANQGSEA. As DNA, the CDR3 is TGCAGCGTGGGGACAGAACTGAATTCACCCCTCCACTTT. Translation: CSVGTELNSPLHF.

This clonotype rates as medium-sized. The chain is built from TRBV7-8 and TRBJ2-6; D is perhaps TRBD2 (5 bases). Germline values: CDR1 SGHVS, CDR2 FQNEAQ. There are 13 residues in the CDR3. CDR3 loop: CASRESGANVLTF. The CDR3 DNA reads as TGTGCGTCCCGGGAATCTGGGGCCAACGTCCTGACTTTC.

This clonotype is medium-sized. The chain recombines TRBV5-1 with TRBJ1-1; the D is unclear. Germline V gene sequence: CDR1 SGHRS, CDR2 YFSETQ. Trimming took off 4 bases at V and 0 bases at J, with 10 bases between the two ends. This CDR3 has 14 amino acids. The CDR3 here is CASSRIGMNTEAFF. The CDR3 bases are TGCGCCAGCAGCAGGATCGGCATGAACACTGAAGCTTTCTTT.

This clonotype was detected many times. The chain employs TRBV5-4 and TRBJ1-6; TRBD1 might be the D (6 bases). CDR1 is SGHNT and CDR2 is YYREEE in the germline V gene (reference sequence). The V end lost 0 bases, the J end lost 9 bases, and 13 bases lay between the germline ends. This CDR3 spans 15 amino acids. The CDR3: CASSLAPGAASPLHF. The CDR3 DNA follows: TGTGCCAGCAGCTTGGCCCCGGGGGCGGCTTCACCCCTCCACTTT.

This clonotype was counted ten times or more. V is TRBV18 and J is TRBJ1-3; D remains unclear. Germline V gene lookup returns CDR1 KGHSH and CDR2 LQKENI. V was cut by 3 bases and J by 2 bases, with 14 bases left in between. This CDR3 is built from 16 residues. The CDR3 coding sequence is TGTGCCAGCTCACCGGGTGAAGCTGGGGCTGGAAACACCATATATTTT. Encoded protein: CASSPGEAGAGNTIYF. Based on the CDR3 plus reference TRBV18 and TRBJ1-3, the full variable domain is NAGVMQNPRHLVRRRGQEARLRCSPMKGHSHVYWYRQLPEEGLKFMVYLQKENIIDESGMPKERFSAEFPKEGPSILRIQQVVRGDSAAYFCASSPGEAGAGNTIYFGEGSWLTVV.

The chain employs TRBV7-8 and TRBJ2-3, with 9 bases aligning to TRBD1. CDR1 is SGHVS, CDR2 FQNEAQ, per germline. The CDR3 spans 17 residues. After removal of 5 bases from V and 1 base from J, the junction contained 10 bases not matched to a gene. The CDR3 DNA reads TGTGCCAGCAGCCAGGACAGGGGAAGCACTCGCACAGATACGCAGTATTTT. As protein: CASSQDRGSTRTDTQYF.